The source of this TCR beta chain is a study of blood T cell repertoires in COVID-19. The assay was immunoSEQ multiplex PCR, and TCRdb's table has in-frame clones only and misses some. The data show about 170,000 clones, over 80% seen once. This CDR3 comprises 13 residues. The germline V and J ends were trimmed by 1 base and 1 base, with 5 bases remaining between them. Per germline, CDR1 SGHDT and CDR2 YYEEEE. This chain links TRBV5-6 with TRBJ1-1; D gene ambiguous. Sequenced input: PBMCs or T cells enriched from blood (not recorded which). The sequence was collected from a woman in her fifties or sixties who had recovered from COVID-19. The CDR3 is CASSLTENTEAFF. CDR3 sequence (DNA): TGTGCCAGCAGCTTGACAGAGAACACTGAAGCTTTCTTT.